These 13 T cell receptor beta chains came from one sample sequenced in a study of technical replicates of blood from a few donors. The repertoire was sequenced with immunoSEQ multiplex PCR; TCRdb's copy has only in-frame clones and lacks some. The sample has approximately 13,000 clones, approximately 86% seen once. What was sequenced was PBMCs. The receptor set was obtained from a human donor in good health.

The rearrangement links TRBV7-9 to TRBJ2-7; 11 bases align to TRBD1. V was clipped by 5 bases and J by 11 bases; unmatched bases: 5. The CDR3 loop spans 12 amino acids. Germline loops: CDR1 SEHNR, CDR2 FQNEAQ (reference sequence). This CDR3 is CASSPWTGGEYF. The CDR3, as DNA: TGTGCCAGCAGCCCATGGACAGGGGGCGAGTACTTC.

The rearrangement uses TRBV14 and TRBJ1-2; 7 bases line up with TRBD1. CDR1 is SGHDN and CDR2 is FVKESK in the germline V gene. With 4 bases clipped from V and 6 bases from J, the junction kept 14 bases outside the gene matches. This CDR3 spans 16 amino acids. The CDR3 here is CASSPLRGTAFNGYTF. The DNA for the CDR3 is TGTGCCAGCAGCCCCTTAAGGGGGACAGCCTTTAATGGCTACACCTTC. The full variable domain, rest sourced from reference TRBV14 and TRBJ1-2, is EAGVTQFPSHSVIEKGQTVTLRCDPISGHDNLYWYRRVMGKEIKFLLHFVKESKQDESGMPNNRFLAERTGGTYSTLKVQPAELEDSGVYFCASSPLRGTAFNGYTFGSGTRLTVV.

The chain carries TRBV7-9 and TRBJ2-1; 7 bases line up with TRBD1. Germline CDR1 SEHNR, CDR2 FQNEAQ (reference sequence). V was clipped by 7 bases and J by 4 bases; unmatched bases: 7. This CDR3 comprises 14 residues. This chain's CDR3 is CASNDRVDYNEQFF. CDR3 DNA: TGTGCCAGCAACGACAGGGTAGATTACAATGAGCAGTTCTTC.

The gene calls are TRBV6-5 and TRBJ1-4; 7 bases map to TRBD1. Germline V lookup: CDR1 MNHEY, CDR2 SVGAGI. The CDR3 sequence is 15 residues long. The trim removed 6 bases at V and 1 base at J, leaving 5 bases unmatched. CDR3 sequence (DNA): TGTGCCAGCAGGAGACAGGGAGGAACTAATGAAAAACTGTTTTTT. Encoded protein: CASRRQGGTNEKLFF.

The chain recombines TRBV28 with TRBJ2-7, with TRBD1 matching over 9 bases. The CDR3 spans 14 residues. V dropped 4 bases and J dropped 5; count of bases not matched to a gene: 6. CDR1 and CDR2 (germline): MDHEN, SYDVKM. Here the CDR3 reads CASSSGTGRHEQYF. The CDR3 DNA reads as TGTGCCAGCAGTTCCGGGACAGGGCGACACGAGCAGTACTTC.

This sequence joins TRBV19 and TRBJ1-5; no definite D call. Germline values: CDR1 LNHDA, CDR2 SQIVND (reference sequence). The CDR3 is made up of 15 amino acids. V shed 3 bases and J shed 6 bases, with 15 bases lying between them. CDR3 sequence: CASSITLEGIQPQHF. The CDR3 bases are TGTGCCAGTAGTATCACGCTTGAGGGAATTCAGCCCCAGCATTTT. The full variable domain, in which reference TRBV19 and TRBJ1-5 provide the parts outside the CDR3, is DGGITQSPKYLFRKEGQNVTLSCEQNLNHDAMYWYRQDPGQGLRLIYYSQIVNDFQKGDIAEGYSVSREKKESFPLTVTSAQKNPTAFYLCASSITLEGIQPQHFGDGTRLSIL.

This clone is a singleton in its sample. The chain carries TRBV15 and TRBJ1-1, with TRBD1 as a possible D gene (5 bases). The CDR3 runs to 14 residues. Trimming removed 2 bases from V and 0 bases from J, with 7 bases in between. Germline-derived CDR1 and CDR2 are LNHNV and YYDKDF (reference sequence). The CDR3 reads CATSRNRMNTEAFF. CDR3 in DNA: TGTGCCACCAGCAGAAACAGGATGAACACTGAAGCTTTCTTT.

This clone was detected a few times. The chain carries TRBV13 and TRBJ2-1, with 14 positions matching TRBD2. J lost 12 bases, V lost 5 bases, and 18 bases had no gene match. The CDR3 is made up of 18 amino acids. Per the germline V gene, CDR1 is PRHDT and CDR2 is FYEKMQ (reference sequence). The CDR3 spells CASSLALLGTSGREGQFF. Here the CDR3 DNA reads TGTGCCAGCAGCCTAGCTCTGTTAGGGACTAGCGGGAGAGAAGGGCAGTTCTTC.

Points on this clone: This sample includes further DNA sequences coding for the same CDR3. This rearrangement joins TRBV18 to TRBJ1-1; tentatively, D is TRBD1 (5 bases). This CDR3 has 13 residues. CDR1 is KGHSH, CDR2 LQKENI, per germline. V was cut by 2 bases and J by 1 base, with 5 bases left in between. The CDR3 nucleotides read TGTGCCAGCTCACCAGGACAGAACACTGAAGCTTTCTTT. Encoded protein: CASSPGQNTEAFF.

The V call is TRBV27, the J call TRBJ1-5, with 7 bases aligning to TRBD1. There are 15 residues in the CDR3. Trimming took 7 bases from V and 2 from J; bases not matched to a gene: 8. CDR1 is MNHEY, CDR2 SMNVEV, per germline (reference sequence). CDR3 DNA: TGTGCCAGCACCTCTGCAGGGGGTGGCAATCAGCCCCAGCATTTT. It specifies CASTSAGGGNQPQHF.

There are a few counts of this clone. The rearrangement joins TRBV25-1 to TRBJ2-2; 8 bases are shared with TRBD1. Germline lookup yields CDR1 MGHDK and CDR2 SYGVNS. With V trimmed by 3 bases and J by 3 bases, 0 bases remained unmatched. This CDR3 has 14 residues. In nucleotides, the CDR3 is TGTGCCAGCAGTGAGGACAGGGACACCGGGGAGCTGTTTTTT. Residues: CASSEDRDTGELFF.

The chain has TRBV7-9 and TRBJ1-3, with TRBD1 matching over 9 bases. V shed 5 bases, J shed 4 bases, and the junction held 12 bases outside the gene matches. The CDR3 runs to 17 residues. Germline CDR1 reads SEHNR; CDR2 reads FQNEAQ (reference sequence). In nucleotides, the CDR3 is TGTGCCAGCAGCGCCGGGACAGGGAGGATTTCCGGAAACACCATATATTTT. This sequence encodes CASSAGTGRISGNTIYF.

The chain combines TRBV19 with TRBJ2-7; D not resolved. Germline assignment: CDR1 LNHDA and CDR2 SQIVND (reference sequence). Trimming took off 3 bases at V and 3 bases at J, with 15 bases between the two ends. CDR3 length: 15 amino acids. In DNA form, the CDR3 reads TGTGCCAGTAGTATCTCCGCGGAGCTGGTCTACGAGCAGTACTTC. Translation: CASSISAELVYEQYF.